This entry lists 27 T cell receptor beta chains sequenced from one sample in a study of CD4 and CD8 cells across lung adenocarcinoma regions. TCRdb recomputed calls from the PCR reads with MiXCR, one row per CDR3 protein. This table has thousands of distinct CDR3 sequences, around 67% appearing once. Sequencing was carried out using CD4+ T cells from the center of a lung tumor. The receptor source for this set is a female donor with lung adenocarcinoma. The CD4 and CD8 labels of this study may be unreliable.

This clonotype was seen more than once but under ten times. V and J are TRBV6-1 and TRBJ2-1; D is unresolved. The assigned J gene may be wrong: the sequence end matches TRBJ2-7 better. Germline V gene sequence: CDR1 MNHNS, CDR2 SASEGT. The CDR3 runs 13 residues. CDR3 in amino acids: CASSSTPAIEQYF. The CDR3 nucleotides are TGTGCCAGCAGCTCGACTCCAGCGATTGAGCAGTACTTC.

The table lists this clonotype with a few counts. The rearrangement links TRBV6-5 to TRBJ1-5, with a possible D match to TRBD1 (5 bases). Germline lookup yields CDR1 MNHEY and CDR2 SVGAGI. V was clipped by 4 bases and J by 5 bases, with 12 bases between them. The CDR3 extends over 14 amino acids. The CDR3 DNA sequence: TGTGCCAGCAGTTCGGGGGGGACGGATCAGCCCCAGCATTTT. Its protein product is CASSSGGTDQPQHF.

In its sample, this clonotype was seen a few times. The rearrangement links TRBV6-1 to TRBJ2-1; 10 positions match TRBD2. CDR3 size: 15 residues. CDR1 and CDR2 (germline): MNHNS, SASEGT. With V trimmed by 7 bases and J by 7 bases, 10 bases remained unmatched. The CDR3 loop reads CASKSEAGGRNEQFF. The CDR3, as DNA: TGTGCCAGCAAGTCGGAAGCGGGAGGGCGGAATGAGCAGTTCTTC.

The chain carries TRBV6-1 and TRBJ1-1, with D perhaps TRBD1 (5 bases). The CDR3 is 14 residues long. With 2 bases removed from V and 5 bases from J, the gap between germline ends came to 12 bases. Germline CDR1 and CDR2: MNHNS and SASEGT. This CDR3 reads CASSENGGRTEAFF. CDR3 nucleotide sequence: TGTGCCAGCAGTGAAAATGGGGGTCGTACTGAAGCTTTCTTT.

Written as DNA, the CDR3 is TGCGCCAGCAGCGGGGCCCGGACAGCCTCCTACAATGAGCAGTTCTTC. Protein sequence: CASSGARTASYNEQFF. The chain joins TRBV10-1 to TRBJ2-1; weak D call: TRBD1 (6 bases). The length of the CDR3 is 16 residues. The V end was cut by 6 bases, the J end by 0 bases, with 15 bases between. Germline V gene data show CDR1 as WNHNN and CDR2 as SYGVQD (reference sequence).

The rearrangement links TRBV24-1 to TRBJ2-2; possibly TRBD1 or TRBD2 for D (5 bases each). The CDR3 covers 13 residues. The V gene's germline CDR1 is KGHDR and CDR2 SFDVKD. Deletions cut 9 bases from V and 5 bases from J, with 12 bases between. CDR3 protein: CATQRGATGELFF. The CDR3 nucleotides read TGTGCCACCCAGAGGGGAGCAACCGGGGAGCTGTTTTTT.

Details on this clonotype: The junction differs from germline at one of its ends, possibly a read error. In DNA, the CDR3 is TGTGCCAGCAGCCCAATGGGCTCCGGGGAGCTGTCTTTT. Its translation: CASSPMGSGELSF. The rearrangement uses TRBV11-3 and TRBJ2-2; D is perhaps TRBD2 (5 bases). Looked up from germline, CDR1 is SGHNT and CDR2 is YENEEA. The CDR3 covers 13 residues.

The CDR3 sequence is CASSLATGNYGYTF. CDR3 coding DNA: TGCGCCAGCAGCCTAGCGACGGGTAACTATGGCTACACCTTC. The rearrangement uses TRBV4-1 and TRBJ1-2; D is unresolved. V lost 4 bases and J lost 1, with 10 bases in between. Germline V lookup: CDR1 MGHRA, CDR2 YSYEKL. The length of the CDR3 is 14 residues.

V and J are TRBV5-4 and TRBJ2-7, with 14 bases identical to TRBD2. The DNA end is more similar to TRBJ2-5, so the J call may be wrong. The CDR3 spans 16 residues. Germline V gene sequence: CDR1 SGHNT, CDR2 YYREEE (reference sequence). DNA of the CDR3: TGTGCCAGCAGTAAGGGACTAGCGGGAGAGCAGGAGACCCAGTACTTC. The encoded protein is CASSKGLAGEQETQYF.

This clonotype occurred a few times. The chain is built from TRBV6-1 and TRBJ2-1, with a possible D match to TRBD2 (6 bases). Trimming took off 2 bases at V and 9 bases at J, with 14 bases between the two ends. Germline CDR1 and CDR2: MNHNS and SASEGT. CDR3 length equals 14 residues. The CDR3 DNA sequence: TGTGCCAGCAGTGAACGTGGAGCTAGCGCTGAGCAGTTCTTC. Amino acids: CASSERGASAEQFF.

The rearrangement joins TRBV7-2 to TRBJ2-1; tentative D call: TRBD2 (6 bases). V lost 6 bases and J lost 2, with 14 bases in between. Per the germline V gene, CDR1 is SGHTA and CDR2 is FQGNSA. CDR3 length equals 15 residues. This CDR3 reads CASSRGGGAYNEQFF. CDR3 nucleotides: TGTGCCAGCAGTCGGGGCGGCGGGGCCTACAATGAGCAGTTCTTC.

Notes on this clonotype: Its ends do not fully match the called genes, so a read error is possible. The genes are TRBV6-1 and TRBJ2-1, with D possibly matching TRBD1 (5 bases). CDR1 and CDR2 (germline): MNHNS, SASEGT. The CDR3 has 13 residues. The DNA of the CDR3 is TGTGCCAGCAGGTCAGGGTCAGAATACGAGACGTACTTC. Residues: CASRSGSEYETYF.

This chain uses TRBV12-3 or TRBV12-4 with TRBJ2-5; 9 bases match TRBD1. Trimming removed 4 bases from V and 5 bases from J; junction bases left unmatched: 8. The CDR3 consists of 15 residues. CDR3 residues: CASSWGDRESETQYF. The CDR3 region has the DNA TGTGCCAGCAGTTGGGGGGACAGGGAGTCTGAGACCCAGTACTTC.

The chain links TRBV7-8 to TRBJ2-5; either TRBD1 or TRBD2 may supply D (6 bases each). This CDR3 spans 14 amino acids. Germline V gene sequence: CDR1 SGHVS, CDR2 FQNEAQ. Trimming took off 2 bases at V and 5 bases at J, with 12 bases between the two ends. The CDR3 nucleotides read TGTGCCAGCAGCTTAAACCGGGGGCGGGAGACCCAGTACTTC. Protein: CASSLNRGRETQYF.

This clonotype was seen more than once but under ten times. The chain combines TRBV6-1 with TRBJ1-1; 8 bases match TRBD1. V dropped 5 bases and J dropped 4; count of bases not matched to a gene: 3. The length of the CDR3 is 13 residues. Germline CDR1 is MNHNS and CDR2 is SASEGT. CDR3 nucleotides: TGTGCCAGCAGTCATCAGGGGGCCACTGAAGCTTTCTTT. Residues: CASSHQGATEAFF.

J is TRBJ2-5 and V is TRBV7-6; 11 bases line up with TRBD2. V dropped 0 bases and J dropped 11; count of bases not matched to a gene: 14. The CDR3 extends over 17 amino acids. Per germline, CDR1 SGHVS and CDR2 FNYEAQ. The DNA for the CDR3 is TGTGCCAGCAGCTTAGCCCCCGGGACTAGCGGTTACAATGAGCAGTACTTC. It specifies CASSLAPGTSGYNEQYF.

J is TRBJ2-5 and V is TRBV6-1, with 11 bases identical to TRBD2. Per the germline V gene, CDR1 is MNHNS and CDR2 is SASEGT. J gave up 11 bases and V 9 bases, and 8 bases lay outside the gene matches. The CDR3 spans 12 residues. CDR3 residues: CASGTSGGGQYF. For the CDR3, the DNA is TGTGCCAGTGGGACTAGCGGAGGTGGGCAGTACTTC.

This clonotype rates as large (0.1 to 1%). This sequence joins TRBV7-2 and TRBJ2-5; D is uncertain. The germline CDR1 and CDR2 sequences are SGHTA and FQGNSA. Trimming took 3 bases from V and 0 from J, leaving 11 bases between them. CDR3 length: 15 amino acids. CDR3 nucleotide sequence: TGTGCCAGCAGCTTGAACGGCCAGTACCAAGAGACCCAGTACTTC. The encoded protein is CASSLNGQYQETQYF.

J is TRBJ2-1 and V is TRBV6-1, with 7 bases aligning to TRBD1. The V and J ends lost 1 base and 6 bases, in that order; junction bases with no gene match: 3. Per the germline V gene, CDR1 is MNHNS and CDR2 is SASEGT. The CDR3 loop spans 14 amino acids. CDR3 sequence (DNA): TGTGCCAGCAGTGAAGGACAGGGCAGCAATGAGCAGTTCTTC. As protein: CASSEGQGSNEQFF.

The CDR3 loop is CASSLALLAEGEQYF. Written as DNA, the CDR3 is TGTGCCAGCAGCTTAGCTCTCCTAGCGGAGGGGGAGCAGTACTTC. The chain is built from TRBV11-2 and TRBJ2-5; perhaps TRBD2 as D (7 bases). The CDR3 has 15 residues. Trimming stripped 1 base from V and 11 bases from J, with 20 bases between. Germline V CDR1 and CDR2: SGHAT, FQNNGV. Together with reference TRBV11-2 and TRBJ2-5, the CDR3 gives the full variable domain: EAGVAQSPRYKIIEKRQSVAFWCNPISGHATLYWYQQILGQGPKLLIQFQNNGVVDDSQLPKDRFSAERLKGVDSTLKIQPAKLEDSAVYLCASSLALLAEGEQYFGPGTRLLVL.

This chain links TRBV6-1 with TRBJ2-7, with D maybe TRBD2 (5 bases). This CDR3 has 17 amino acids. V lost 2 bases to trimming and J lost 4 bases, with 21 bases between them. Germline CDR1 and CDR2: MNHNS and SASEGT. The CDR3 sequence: CASSEWELGRYWYEQYF. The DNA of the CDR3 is TGTGCCAGCAGTGAATGGGAGTTAGGTAGATATTGGTACGAGCAGTACTTC.

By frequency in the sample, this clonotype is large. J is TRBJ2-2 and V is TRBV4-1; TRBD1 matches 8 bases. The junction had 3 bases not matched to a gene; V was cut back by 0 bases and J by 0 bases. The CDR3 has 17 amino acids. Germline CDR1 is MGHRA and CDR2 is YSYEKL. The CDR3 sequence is CASSQDGQGANTGELFF. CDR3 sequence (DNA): TGCGCCAGCAGCCAAGACGGACAGGGCGCGAACACCGGGGAGCTGTTTTTT.

CDR3 sequence: CASSQDRTTYGYTF. CDR3 bases: TGTGCCAGCAGCCAAGATCGGACAACCTATGGCTACACCTTC. The rearrangement links TRBV14 to TRBJ1-2, with a possible D match to TRBD1 (5 bases). Germline values: CDR1 SGHDN, CDR2 FVKESK. CDR3 length: 14 amino acids. Trimming stripped 0 bases from V and 4 bases from J, with 9 bases between.

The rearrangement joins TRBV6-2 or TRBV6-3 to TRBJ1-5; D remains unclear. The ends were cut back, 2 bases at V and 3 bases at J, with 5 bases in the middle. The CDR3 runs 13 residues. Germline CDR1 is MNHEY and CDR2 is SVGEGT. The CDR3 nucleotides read TGTGCCAGCAGTTACCAATTCAATCAGCCCCAGCATTTT. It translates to CASSYQFNQPQHF.

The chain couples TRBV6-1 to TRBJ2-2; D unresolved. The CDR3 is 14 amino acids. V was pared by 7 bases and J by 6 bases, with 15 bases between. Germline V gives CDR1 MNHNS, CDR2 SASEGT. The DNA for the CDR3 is TGTGCCAGCACAAGGAGCAGACGGCCCGGGGAGCTGTTTTTT. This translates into CASTRSRRPGELFF.

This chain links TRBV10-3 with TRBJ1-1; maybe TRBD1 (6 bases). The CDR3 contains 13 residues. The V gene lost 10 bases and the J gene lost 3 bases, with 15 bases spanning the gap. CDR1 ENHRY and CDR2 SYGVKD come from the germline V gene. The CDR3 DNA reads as TGTGCCACTAACAGGGCTCGGGACACTGAAGCTTTCTTT. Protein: CATNRARDTEAFF.

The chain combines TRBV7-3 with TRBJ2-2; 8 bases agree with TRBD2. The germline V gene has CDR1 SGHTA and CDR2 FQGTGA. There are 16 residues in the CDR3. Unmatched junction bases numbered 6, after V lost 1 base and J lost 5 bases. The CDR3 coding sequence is TGTGCCAGCAGCTTAAGAAGCGGGAGTATAACCGGGGAGCTGTTTTTT. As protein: CASSLRSGSITGELFF.